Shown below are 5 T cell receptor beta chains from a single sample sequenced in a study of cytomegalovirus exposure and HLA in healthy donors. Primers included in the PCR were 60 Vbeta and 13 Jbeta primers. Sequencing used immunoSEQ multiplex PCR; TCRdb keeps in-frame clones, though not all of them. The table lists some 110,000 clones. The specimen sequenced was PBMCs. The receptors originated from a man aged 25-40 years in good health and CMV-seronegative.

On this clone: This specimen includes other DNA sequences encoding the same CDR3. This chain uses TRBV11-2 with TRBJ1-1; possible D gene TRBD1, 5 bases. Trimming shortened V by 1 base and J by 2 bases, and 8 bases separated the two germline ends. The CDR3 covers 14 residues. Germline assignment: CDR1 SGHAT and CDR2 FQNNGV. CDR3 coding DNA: TGTGCCAGCAGCTTAGGGACACTAAACACTGAAGCTTTCTTT. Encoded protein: CASSLGTLNTEAFF.

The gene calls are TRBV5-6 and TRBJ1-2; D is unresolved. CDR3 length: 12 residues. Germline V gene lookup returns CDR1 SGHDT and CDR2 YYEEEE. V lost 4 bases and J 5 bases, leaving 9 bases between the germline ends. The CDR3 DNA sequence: TGTGCCAGCAGCGCCGAGGTGTATGGCTACACCTTC. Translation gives CASSAEVYGYTF.

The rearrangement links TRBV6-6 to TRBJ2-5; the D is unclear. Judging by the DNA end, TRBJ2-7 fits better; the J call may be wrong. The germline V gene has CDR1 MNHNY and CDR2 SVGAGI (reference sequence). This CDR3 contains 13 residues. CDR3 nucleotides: TGTGCCAGCAGTTTCCAGAGGTTCAACGAGCAGTACTTC. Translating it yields CASSFQRFNEQYF.

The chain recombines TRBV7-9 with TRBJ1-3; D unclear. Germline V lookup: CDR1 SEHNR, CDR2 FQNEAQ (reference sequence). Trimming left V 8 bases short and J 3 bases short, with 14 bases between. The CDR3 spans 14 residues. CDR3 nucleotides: TGTGCCAGCGAGGATGGCAGAGGTGGAAACACCATATATTTT. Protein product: CASEDGRGGNTIYF. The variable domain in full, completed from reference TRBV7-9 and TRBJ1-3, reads DTGVSQNPRHKITKRGQNVTFRCDPISEHNRLYWYRQTLGQGPEFLTYFQNEAQLEKSRLLSDRFSAERPKGSFSTLEIQRTEQGDSAMYLCASEDGRGGNTIYFGEGSWLTVV.

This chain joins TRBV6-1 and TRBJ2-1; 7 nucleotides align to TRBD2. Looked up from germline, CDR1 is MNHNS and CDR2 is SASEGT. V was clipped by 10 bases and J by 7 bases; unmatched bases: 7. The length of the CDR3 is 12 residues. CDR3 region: CATRGVRNEQFF. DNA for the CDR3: TGTGCCACTCGGGGGGTCCGGAATGAGCAGTTCTTC.